Each of the 22 T cell receptor beta chains below was sequenced from the same sample in a study of PD-1 blockade in classical Hodgkin lymphoma (TCRdb year 2020). The time point label corresponds to: cycle 2 day 1 (C2D1) of nivolumab. Every trial patient had relapsed following autologous stem cell transplantation, and prior brentuximab vedotin exposure was what differed among cohorts A, B and C. Libraries were prepared through the immunoSEQ multiplex PCR assay. TCRdb's version of the immuneACCESS table is confined to in-frame rearrangements and falls short of the full clone set. An unresolved V gene accounts for under half of the shortfall where checked; the remainder is of unknown origin. Within this sample are some 65,000 clones, with 70% to 80% of them counted one time only. Jointly, the top ten make up approximately 9% of the sample. The sample in question was peripheral blood mononuclear cells (PBMCs), obtained before the second cycle of nivolumab. The receptors derive from a human donor with classical Hodgkin lymphoma.

The rearrangement uses TRBV27 and TRBJ2-7; 8 bases are shared with TRBD1. CDR3 length equals 15 residues. CDR1 is MNHEY and CDR2 is SMNVEV in the germline V gene (reference sequence). The junction had 8 bases not matched to a gene; V was cut back by 4 bases and J by 3 bases. CDR3 protein: CASSSQDRADYEQYF. In DNA, the CDR3 is TGTGCCAGCAGTTCCCAGGACAGGGCTGACTACGAGCAGTACTTC.

This chain joins TRBV5-1 and TRBJ1-1, with D possibly matching TRBD1 (5 bases). This CDR3 is 16 amino acids long. CDR1 is SGHRS and CDR2 is YFSETQ in the germline V gene. Trimming pared 1 base from V and 0 bases from J, leaving 13 bases between. DNA of the CDR3: TGCGCCAGCAGCTTGTTGCAGGGCATTATGAACACTGAAGCTTTCTTT. It translates to CASSLLQGIMNTEAFF.

The chain carries TRBV5-1 and TRBJ1-1; D may be TRBD1 (6 bases). Per germline, CDR1 SGHRS and CDR2 YFSETQ. This CDR3 has 14 amino acids. The ends were cut back, 0 bases at V and 4 bases at J, with 10 bases in the middle. The CDR3 is CASSLAGESTEAFF. DNA of the CDR3: TGCGCCAGCAGCTTGGCAGGGGAGAGCACTGAAGCTTTCTTT.

The V gene is TRBV5-6, the J gene TRBJ1-5; 9 bases fit TRBD1. The junction had 3 bases not matched to a gene; V was cut back by 2 bases and J by 0 bases. The CDR3 runs to 16 residues. Germline V gives CDR1 SGHDT, CDR2 YYEEEE. CDR3 DNA: TGTGCCAGCAGCTTAGACAGGGGGAATAGCAATCAGCCCCAGCATTTT. This encodes CASSLDRGNSNQPQHF. Using reference TRBV5-6 and TRBJ1-5 for the parts outside the CDR3, the full variable domain is DAGVTQSPTHLIKTRGQQVTLRCSPKSGHDTVSWYQQALGQGPQFIFQYYEEEERQRGNFPDRFSGHQFPNYSSELNVNALLLGDSALYLCASSLDRGNSNQPQHFGDGTRLSIL.

CDR3 sequence reads: CASSWWGAADTQYF. The CDR3 nucleotides read TGCGCCAGCAGCTGGTGGGGGGCGGCAGATACGCAGTATTTT. The rearrangement links TRBV5-1 to TRBJ2-3; perhaps D is TRBD1 or TRBD2 (6 bases each). Trimming took 3 bases from V and 4 from J, leaving 12 bases between them. CDR3 size: 14 residues. Germline assignment: CDR1 SGHRS and CDR2 YFSETQ.

V gene TRBV5-6 combines with J gene TRBJ1-2, with D maybe TRBD1 (6 bases). Germline V gene sequence: CDR1 SGHDT, CDR2 YYEEEE. Between the trimmed V and J ends, which lost 3 bases and 2 bases, there was a span of 14 bases. The length of the CDR3 is 15 residues. CDR3 sequence reads: CASSYWTATNYGYTF. CDR3 bases: TGTGCCAGCAGCTACTGGACAGCTACAAACTATGGCTACACCTTC. The full variable domain, its missing parts supplied by reference TRBV5-6 and TRBJ1-2, is DAGVTQSPTHLIKTRGQQVTLRCSPKSGHDTVSWYQQALGQGPQFIFQYYEEEERQRGNFPDRFSGHQFPNYSSELNVNALLLGDSALYLCASSYWTATNYGYTFGSGTRLTVV.

The rearrangement links TRBV9 to TRBJ2-5; TRBD2 agrees at 8 bases. V lost 3 bases, J lost 4 bases, and 11 bases stayed unmatched. Germline V gives CDR1 SGDLS, CDR2 YYNGEE. CDR3 length: 16 amino acids. The DNA for the CDR3 is TGTGCCAGCAGCGCCCACGGGGGGGGACTCGGAGAGACCCAGTACTTC. This gives the protein CASSAHGGGLGETQYF.

The rearrangement joins TRBV5-6 to TRBJ2-1; D uncertain. V was trimmed by 1 base and J by 0 bases, leaving 14 bases between them. Germline V lookup: CDR1 SGHDT, CDR2 YYEEEE. This CDR3 is built from 17 residues. The CDR3 is CASSLLTIRLSYNEQFF. The CDR3 DNA is TGTGCCAGCAGCTTGCTTACGATACGGCTCTCCTACAATGAGCAGTTCTTC.

This clone occurred once. The chain has TRBV9 and TRBJ2-5, with D unresolved. Germline-derived CDR1 and CDR2 are SGDLS and YYNGEE. The CDR3 has 15 amino acids. Trimming took 0 bases from V and 1 from J, leaving 10 bases between them. CDR3 sequence (DNA): TGTGCCAGCAGCGTAGACGGCAGGCCCCAAGAGACCCAGTACTTC. Translating gives CASSVDGRPQETQYF.

The chain is built from TRBV28 and TRBJ1-1, with TRBD1 matching over 8 bases. The CDR3 is 13 residues long. CDR1 is MDHEN and CDR2 is SYDVKM in the germline V gene. Trimming at V came to 2 bases and at J to 5 bases, leaving 1 base not matched to a gene. CDR3 residues: CASSLDRGTEAFF. The CDR3 DNA reads TGTGCCAGCAGTTTAGACAGGGGAACTGAAGCTTTCTTT.

J is TRBJ1-2 and V is TRBV27, with D maybe TRBD1 (5 bases). V lost 6 bases and J 4 bases, leaving 15 bases between the germline ends. This CDR3 is built from 14 residues. Germline lookup yields CDR1 MNHEY and CDR2 SMNVEV (reference sequence). This chain's CDR3 is CASRSDKGFYGYTF. In DNA form, the CDR3 reads TGTGCCAGCAGGAGCGACAAGGGGTTCTATGGCTACACCTTC.

In DNA, the CDR3 is TGTGCCAGTAGTATCTTACCGGGCCCGGATGGGGATGGCTACACCTTC. Protein sequence: CASSILPGPDGDGYTF. The rearrangement joins TRBV19 to TRBJ1-2; D unclear. The CDR3 has 16 amino acids. Germline V gene lookup returns CDR1 LNHDA and CDR2 SQIVND (reference sequence). The ends were cut back, 3 bases at V and 6 bases at J, with 20 bases in the middle.

The rearrangement uses TRBV7-9 and TRBJ1-1; a weak D match, TRBD1 (6 bases). Trimming removed 1 base from V and 0 bases from J, with 6 bases in between. Per the germline V gene, CDR1 is SEHNR and CDR2 is FQNEAQ (reference sequence). The CDR3 is 14 residues long. The DNA of the CDR3 is TGTGCCAGCAGCTTAGGACAGGTGAACACTGAAGCTTTCTTT. This codes for CASSLGQVNTEAFF.

The rearrangement links TRBV19 to TRBJ1-1; maybe TRBD1 (6 bases). The CDR3 extends over 19 amino acids. Trimming removed 6 bases from V and 0 bases from J, with 26 bases in between. Germline CDR1 LNHDA, CDR2 SQIVND (reference sequence). CDR3 residues: CASSLKGGLGFTMNTEAFF. The CDR3 nucleotides are TGTGCCAGTAGCCTAAAGGGGGGGTTGGGTTTTACCATGAACACTGAAGCTTTCTTT.

This chain links TRBV9 with TRBJ1-1; TRBD1 is a possible D gene (5 bases). The V gene's germline CDR1 is SGDLS and CDR2 YYNGEE. Trimming cost V 0 bases and J 1 base, with 7 bases left between them. The length of the CDR3 is 14 residues. This CDR3 reads CASSVAQENTEAFF. CDR3 bases: TGTGCCAGCAGCGTAGCACAGGAGAACACTGAAGCTTTCTTT.

The count of this clone is one. This chain joins TRBV9 and TRBJ2-2, with TRBD2 as a possible D gene (7 bases). The V end was cut by 3 bases, the J end by 4 bases, with 13 bases between. From germline, CDR1 is SGDLS and CDR2 YYNGEE. CDR3 size: 15 residues. The CDR3 here is CASSAGGMSTGELFF. The CDR3 DNA reads as TGTGCCAGCAGCGCGGGGGGCATGAGCACCGGGGAGCTGTTTTTT. Using reference TRBV9 and TRBJ2-2 for the parts outside the CDR3, the full variable domain is DSGVTQTPKHLITATGQRVTLRCSPRSGDLSVYWYQQSLDQGLQFLIQYYNGEERAKGNILERFSAQQFPDLHSELNLSSLELGDSALYFCASSAGGMSTGELFFGEGSRLTVL.

The sample holds one count of this clone. The chain couples TRBV5-8 to TRBJ1-5, with 8 nucleotides matching TRBD1. This CDR3 is built from 17 residues. V trimming: 0 bases; J trimming: 0 bases; junction bases outside the gene matches: 5. Germline values: CDR1 SGHTS, CDR2 YDEGEE. The CDR3 bases are TGTGCCAGCAGCTTGGGCGACAGGGGTAATAGCAATCAGCCCCAGCATTTT. Residues: CASSLGDRGNSNQPQHF.

This clone was found a few times. The genes are TRBV5-1 and TRBJ2-7, with D perhaps TRBD1 (6 bases). Per the germline V gene, CDR1 is SGHRS and CDR2 is YFSETQ. Trimming shortened V by 4 bases and J by 1 base, and 15 bases separated the two germline ends. This CDR3 is built from 15 residues. DNA of the CDR3: TGCGCCAGCAGCCCGGGACACCCTAATTCCTACGAGCAGTACTTC. Encoded protein: CASSPGHPNSYEQYF.

V usage is TRBV6-1 and J usage is TRBJ1-2, with TRBD1 matching over 8 bases. Per the germline V gene, CDR1 is MNHNS and CDR2 is SASEGT. CDR3 size: 17 residues. V lost 0 bases and J lost 5; bases outside the gene matches: 11. Here the CDR3 reads CASSEAGAGTGGYGYTF. The CDR3 nucleotides read TGTGCCAGCAGTGAAGCCGGGGCCGGGACAGGAGGGTATGGCTACACCTTC.

V and J are TRBV7-3 and TRBJ2-5, with 8 bases aligning to TRBD1. With V trimmed by 4 bases and J by 5 bases, 12 bases remained unmatched. The CDR3 covers 16 residues. Germline-derived CDR1 and CDR2 are SGHTA and FQGTGA. CDR3: CASSSSSETGDETQYF. The CDR3 DNA reads TGTGCCAGCAGCTCGTCCTCAGAGACAGGGGACGAGACCCAGTACTTC.

This clone has a count of ten or more. The chain links TRBV18 to TRBJ1-1, with no clear D. The length of the CDR3 is 13 residues. With 5 bases removed from V and 1 base from J, the gap between germline ends came to 8 bases. Germline V gives CDR1 KGHSH, CDR2 LQKENI. The CDR3 DNA is TGTGCCAGCTCATTCGTGGAGAACACTGAAGCTTTCTTT. Translated: CASSFVENTEAFF.

The chain employs TRBV2 and TRBJ1-2; weak D call: TRBD1 (5 bases). Trimming removed 0 bases from V and 4 bases from J, with 9 bases in between. The CDR3 covers 14 residues. CDR1 and CDR2 from the germline V gene are SNHLY and FYNNEI. Here the CDR3 reads CASSEASQVYGYTF. The CDR3 nucleotides are TGTGCCAGCAGTGAAGCCTCACAGGTCTATGGCTACACCTTC.